The rows below give T cell receptor beta chains drawn from one sample of a study of cytomegalovirus exposure and HLA in healthy donors. Here immunoSEQ multiplex PCR was the method, and the copy in TCRdb shows in-frame clones only, minus some. Its table lists about 55,000 clones. The sample taken for sequencing was PBMCs. Receptors were obtained from a man over 45 in good health and CMV-seropositive. The CDR3 runs from the conserved cysteine through the conserved F or W.

V	CDR3
TRBV2	CASSKLTSGRTGELFF
TRBV27	CASSSPDRATYEQYF
TRBV30	CAWSFGGQETQYF
TRBV7-9	CASSSPAGNTIYF
TRBV6-1	CASSADGGVYGYTF
TRBV29-1	CSVGALRGGYTF
TRBV9	CASSVHSGGTNTGELFF
TRBV19	CASSDRGKRNTIYF
TRBV19	CASSIEGLYGGELFF
TRBV5-6	CASSSDLAGGPITDTQYF
TRBV7-2	CASSLGQGGPSSYEQYF
TRBV7-2	CASSFGGGNEQYF
TRBV6-1	CASSDLDRVTSYEQYF
TRBV5-6	CASSFHRGSYEQYF
TRBV28	CASSLASGRSGWYEQYF
TRBV30	CAWSRGLPDTQYF
TRBV18	CASSREYQETQYF
TRBV5-1	CASSLYSLNTEAFF
TRBV19	CASSVSGTARYGYTF
TRBV19	CASSTVNYGYTF
TRBV29-1	CSVRTGGYEQYF
TRBV19	CASSIGQDAYEQYF
TRBV9	CASSVGGLAGAYEQYF
TRBV27	CATSSPPQGKGEQYF
TRBV6-5	CASSRTGFSGETQYF
TRBV7-8	CASRPTREDPYEQYF
TRBV19	CASEDQGDQPQHF
TRBV5-1	CASSTGTGSVYEQYF
TRBV29-1	CSVGDRVLNYGYTF
TRBV29-1	CSVGAGSNYGYTF
TRBV6-4	CASSDSSGGVNIQYF
TRBV6-5	CASSLLWAQNTEAFF
TRBV10-3	CAISGSVESSDNEQFF
TRBV5-6	CASGRTGGGYNEQFF
TRBV5-1	CASSLAGAAETQYF